Listed here is a single T cell receptor (beta chain). Its antigen remains unknown. V dropped 5 bases and J dropped 5 bases, with 21 bases sitting between them. CDR1 and CDR2 (germline): SGHVS, FQNEAQ. This CDR3 contains 17 residues. This sample was included in a study of graft-versus-host responses after intestinal transplantation. Study-level background: Every recipient underwent anti-thymocyte globulin induction, then tacrolimus and steroids for roughly 3 years. Whole-study results and caveats: Recipient bone marrow held GvH clones, some seen earlier in ileum or blood.

Sequencing was performed with immunoSEQ multiplex PCR; in TCRdb, only in-frame clones are kept and a portion is missing. The repertoire has about 110,000 clones, just under 95% of them found once; the top ten carry 0.95% to 1.5%. The TCR sequence derives from a human donor who was the organ donor for an intestinal transplant. Source: unstimulated CD8+ T cells sorted from spleen or lymph node cells, taken before transplant. The gene calls are TRBV7-8 and TRBJ2-2; D is possibly TRBD1 (6 bases). The DNA for the CDR3 is TGTGCCAGCAGCCCCCCGACAGGCGCCCCAGGTACCGGGGAGCTGTTTTTT. As protein: CASSPPTGAPGTGELFF. The full variable domain, its missing parts supplied by reference TRBV7-8 and TRBJ2-2, is GAGVSQSPRYKVAKRGQDVALRCDPISGHVSLFWYQQALGQGPEFLTYFQNEAQLDKSGLPSDRFFAERPEGSVSTLKIQRTQQEDSAVYLCASSPPTGAPGTGELFFGEGSRLTVL.